Listed here are 27 T cell receptor beta chains from one sample, sequenced in a study of blood T cell repertoires in COVID-19. Assay: immunoSEQ multiplex PCR; the TCRdb copy retains only in-frame clones and omits some. The table includes approximately 87,000 clones, 80% to 90% detected once. Sequencing input: peripheral blood. The receptors here all came from a woman aged 80 or over with acute or convalescent COVID-19.

The V call is TRBV6-2 or TRBV6-3, the J call TRBJ1-5; D call uncertain. This CDR3 has 14 residues. V lost 2 bases, J lost 4 bases, and 9 bases lay in between. CDR1 and CDR2 (germline): MNHEY, SVGEGT. The CDR3 bases are TGTGCCAGCAGTTACAAAGCTCGGAATCAGCCCCAGCATTTT. Translation: CASSYKARNQPQHF.

The rearrangement joins TRBV15 to TRBJ1-6; D not certain. The V gene's germline CDR1 is LNHNV and CDR2 YYDKDF (reference sequence). The CDR3 runs to 17 residues. V was cut by 0 bases and J by 7 bases, with 16 bases left in between. The CDR3 nucleotides are TGTGCCACCAGCAGAGAAGCCCCACTAGGTGAAAATTCACCCCTCCACTTT. Translated: CATSREAPLGENSPLHF.

V gene TRBV27 combines with J gene TRBJ2-7; 9 bases map to TRBD2. Per germline, CDR1 MNHEY and CDR2 SMNVEV (reference sequence). The CDR3 totals 15 residues. Trimming at V came to 3 bases and at J to 3 bases, leaving 6 bases not matched to a gene. CDR3 coding DNA: TGTGCCAGCAGTTTTAGTAGCGGGGGAGTCTACGAGCAGTACTTC. This sequence encodes CASSFSSGGVYEQYF.

The rearrangement links TRBV6-5 to TRBJ1-2, with TRBD1 matching over 8 bases. V lost 5 bases, J lost 5 bases, and 7 bases stayed unmatched. The CDR3 loop spans 14 amino acids. Germline V gene data show CDR1 as MNHEY and CDR2 as SVGAGI. The CDR3 DNA is TGTGCCAGCAGTCCACCACAGGGGGGATATGGCTACACCTTC. Its protein product is CASSPPQGGYGYTF.

The V call is TRBV6-5, the J call TRBJ2-7, with no clear D. The V end lost 6 bases, the J end lost 1 base, and 16 bases lay between the germline ends. Germline V gene sequence: CDR1 MNHEY, CDR2 SVGAGI. The CDR3 covers 15 residues. The chain's CDR3 is CASSDDSVGSYEQYF. The CDR3 DNA follows: TGTGCCAGCAGCGACGACTCGGTCGGGTCCTACGAGCAGTACTTC.

V and J are TRBV4-1 and TRBJ1-1; weak D call: TRBD1 (5 bases). The length of the CDR3 is 15 residues. The germline V gene has CDR1 MGHRA and CDR2 YSYEKL. Trimming took 4 bases from V and 0 from J, leaving 12 bases between them. The CDR3 reads CASSLPQGLNTEAFF. CDR3 coding DNA: TGCGCCAGCAGCCTCCCTCAGGGCCTGAACACTGAAGCTTTCTTT.

The V gene is TRBV28, the J gene TRBJ2-7, with D tentatively TRBD1 (6 bases). Germline assignment: CDR1 MDHEN and CDR2 SYDVKM. The V gene lost 6 bases and the J gene lost 2 bases, with 11 bases spanning the gap. CDR3 length: 13 residues. The CDR3 DNA sequence: TGTGCCAGCAGCTGGACAGTACCCTACGAGCAGTACTTC. Translation gives CASSWTVPYEQYF.

This clone was seen a few times. The rearrangement joins TRBV10-2 to TRBJ1-1; D not resolved. The CDR3 contains 14 residues. The germline gives CDR1 WSHSY, CDR2 SAAADI. Trimming took off 1 base at V and 1 base at J, with 7 bases between the two ends. As DNA, the CDR3 is TGCGCCAGCAGTGAGTTGACGGGGAACACTGAAGCTTTCTTT. Its translation: CASSELTGNTEAFF.

This clone was seen more than once but under ten times. The same CDR3 is also encoded by other DNA sequences in this sample. The chain recombines TRBV6-5 with TRBJ1-1; no definite D call. Germline values: CDR1 MNHEY, CDR2 SVGAGI. Trimming took off 0 bases at V and 3 bases at J, with 11 bases between the two ends. The CDR3 runs to 15 residues. CDR3 sequence reads: CASSYSNGRDTEAFF. Here the CDR3 DNA reads TGTGCCAGCAGTTACTCGAACGGGAGGGACACTGAAGCTTTCTTT.

The J gene is TRBJ2-7, the V gene TRBV5-6; D is unclear. V dropped 0 bases and J dropped 2 bases, with 12 bases sitting between them. CDR1 and CDR2 from the germline V gene are SGHDT and YYEEEE. The CDR3 covers 15 residues. The CDR3, as DNA: TGTGCCAGCAGCTTGGCCCAGCGATTCCCCTACGAGCAGTACTTC. This encodes CASSLAQRFPYEQYF.

J is TRBJ2-2 and V is TRBV7-2; 9 bases map to TRBD2. Unmatched junction bases numbered 1, after V lost 0 bases and J lost 5 bases. The CDR3 totals 15 residues. Germline values: CDR1 SGHTA, CDR2 FQGNSA. CDR3 sequence reads: CASSLASGGTGELFF. The DNA for the CDR3 is TGTGCCAGCAGCTTAGCTAGCGGGGGTACCGGGGAGCTGTTTTTT.

CDR3 loop: CASSLWDRETQYF. Here the CDR3 DNA reads TGTGCCAGCAGCCTATGGGACAGAGAGACCCAGTACTTC. The V and J genes are TRBV7-9 and TRBJ2-5; 7 bases are shared with TRBD1. CDR1 and CDR2 from the germline V gene are SEHNR and FQNEAQ (reference sequence). The CDR3 is 13 residues long. V was clipped by 5 bases and J by 4 bases; unmatched bases: 4.

The chain has TRBV28 and TRBJ2-7, with D possibly being TRBD2 (6 bases). Deletions cut 5 bases from V and 5 bases from J, with 19 bases between. The CDR3 length is 15 residues. CDR1 is MDHEN, CDR2 SYDVKM, per germline. The CDR3 DNA reads TGTGCCAGCAGTGGCGGAGGGGCCTCCCCCCACGAGCAGTACTTC. This encodes CASSGGGASPHEQYF.

The J gene is TRBJ2-1, the V gene TRBV6-4; D might be TRBD1 (5 bases). The CDR3 loop spans 15 amino acids. Looked up from germline, CDR1 is MRHNA and CDR2 is SNTAGT. The germline V and J ends were trimmed by 3 bases and 2 bases, with 11 bases remaining between them. The CDR3 loop reads CASSEDQGAYNEQFF. The CDR3 DNA reads as TGTGCCAGCAGTGAGGATCAGGGTGCCTACAATGAGCAGTTCTTC.

CDR3 residues: CASSFDRVQRGGINTGELFF. In nucleotides, the CDR3 is TGCGCCAGCAGCTTCGACAGGGTCCAGCGGGGGGGAATTAACACCGGGGAGCTGTTTTTT. This chain uses TRBV5-1 with TRBJ2-2; 10 bases map to TRBD2. Trimming cost V 2 bases and J 2 bases; bases outside gene matches: 15. The CDR3 sequence is 20 residues long. The germline CDR1 and CDR2 sequences are SGHRS and YFSETQ.

The genes are TRBV11-2 and TRBJ2-1; the D gene is possibly TRBD1 (5 bases). From germline, CDR1 is SGHAT and CDR2 FQNNGV. The length of the CDR3 is 15 residues. V lost 5 bases to trimming and J lost 6 bases, with 17 bases between them. Here the CDR3 reads CASSIRVDRINEQFF. CDR3 nucleotides: TGTGCCAGCAGCATCAGGGTGGATAGGATCAATGAGCAGTTCTTC.

This chain links TRBV9 with TRBJ1-2; D may be TRBD1 (6 bases). Trimming took 6 bases from V and 2 from J, leaving 20 bases between them. Germline CDR1 SGDLS, CDR2 YYNGEE. This CDR3 comprises 16 residues. The CDR3 DNA reads as TGTGCCAGCACGTCCCTTGGGGGGGGCCAAAACTATGGCTACACCTTC. Its translation: CASTSLGGGQNYGYTF.

This clone was detected a few times. Here the CDR3 reads CASRGAENYGYTF. CDR3 bases: TGTGCCAGCAGGGGGGCTGAGAACTATGGCTACACCTTC. The chain uses TRBV7-9 and TRBJ1-2; weak D call: TRBD1 (6 bases). V was pared by 6 bases and J by 2 bases, with 10 bases between. Germline loops: CDR1 SEHNR, CDR2 FQNEAQ (reference sequence). There are 13 residues in the CDR3.

This chain connects TRBV7-9 to TRBJ1-5; 10 positions match TRBD1. Per germline, CDR1 SEHNR and CDR2 FQNEAQ (reference sequence). The ends lost 5 bases at V and 2 bases at J; junction bases unmatched: 9. The CDR3 has 17 amino acids. This CDR3 reads CASSAGGTGVGNQPQHF. CDR3 bases: TGTGCCAGCAGCGCCGGGGGGACAGGGGTTGGCAATCAGCCCCAGCATTTT.

The chain has TRBV6-5 and TRBJ1-1; TRBD1 matches at 11 bases. V was clipped by 4 bases and J by 4 bases; unmatched bases: 2. This CDR3 contains 14 residues. From germline, CDR1 is MNHEY and CDR2 SVGAGI. CDR3 protein: CASSSGTGGTEAFF. The DNA for the CDR3 is TGTGCCAGCAGTTCCGGGACAGGGGGCACTGAAGCTTTCTTT.

The rearrangement links TRBV6-6 to TRBJ2-2, with D unresolved. Trimming pared 7 bases from V and 3 bases from J, leaving 15 bases between. CDR1 and CDR2 (germline): MNHNY, SVGAGI (reference sequence). The CDR3 has 15 amino acids. The chain's CDR3 is CASITVPPYTGELFF. CDR3 bases: TGTGCCAGCATCACGGTTCCCCCATACACCGGGGAGCTGTTTTTT.

CDR3 bases: TGTGCCAGCAGTGAAAGAGGGGGACCTGGAAACACCATATATTTT. Translation gives CASSERGGPGNTIYF. V gene TRBV2 combines with J gene TRBJ1-3; TRBD1 might be the D (6 bases). Germline V gene sequence: CDR1 SNHLY, CDR2 FYNNEI. V lost 2 bases to trimming and J lost 2 bases, with 10 bases between them. The CDR3 runs to 15 residues.

The DNA for the CDR3 is TGTGCCACCAGCAGATCTGACAGGGGTTCTGCATATAATTCACCCCTCCACTTT. It codes for CATSRSDRGSAYNSPLHF. The chain carries TRBV15 and TRBJ1-6; 8 bases fit TRBD1. Germline-derived CDR1 and CDR2 are LNHNV and YYDKDF (reference sequence). There are 18 residues in the CDR3. With 2 bases clipped from V and 4 bases from J, the junction kept 10 bases outside the gene matches. The variable domain in full, completed from reference TRBV15 and TRBJ1-6, reads DAMVIQNPRYQVTQFGKPVTLSCSQTLNHNVMYWYQQKSSQAPKLLFHYYDKDFNNEADTPDNFQSRRPNTSFCFLDIRSPGLGDTAMYLCATSRSDRGSAYNSPLHFGNGTRLTVT.

The V gene is TRBV2, the J gene TRBJ1-3; no definite D call. This CDR3 has 15 residues. The V gene's germline CDR1 is SNHLY and CDR2 FYNNEI. Trimming took 0 bases from V and 0 from J, leaving 6 bases between them. The CDR3 protein is CASSEAGSSGNTIYF. The CDR3 DNA follows: TGTGCCAGCAGTGAAGCTGGTAGCTCTGGAAACACCATATATTTT.

The gene calls are TRBV19 and TRBJ2-2; the match to TRBD2 covers 9 bases. This CDR3 is 14 amino acids long. V lost 4 bases and J lost 6; bases outside the gene matches: 3. CDR1 LNHDA and CDR2 SQIVND come from the germline V gene (reference sequence). This CDR3 reads CASSSGGAAGELFF. The CDR3, as DNA: TGTGCCAGTAGTAGCGGGGGGGCGGCCGGGGAGCTGTTTTTT. The whole variable domain, filled in from reference TRBV19 and TRBJ2-2, reads DGGITQSPKYLFRKEGQNVTLSCEQNLNHDAMYWYRQDPGQGLRLIYYSQIVNDFQKGDIAEGYSVSREKKESFPLTVTSAQKNPTAFYLCASSSGGAAGELFFGEGSRLTVL.

The chain employs TRBV27 and TRBJ1-2, with 9 nucleotides matching TRBD1. The germline CDR1 and CDR2 sequences are MNHEY and SMNVEV (reference sequence). CDR3 size: 15 residues. V shed 6 bases, J shed 2 bases, and the junction held 7 bases outside the gene matches. The CDR3 loop reads CASRMGDRENYGYTF. The CDR3 DNA follows: TGTGCCAGCAGAATGGGGGACAGGGAGAACTATGGCTACACCTTC.

The J gene is TRBJ2-1, the V gene TRBV7-9, with D possibly being TRBD2 (7 bases). Between the trimmed V and J ends, which lost 5 bases and 9 bases, there was a span of 23 bases. The CDR3 is 16 amino acids. Germline V CDR1 and CDR2: SEHNR, FQNEAQ (reference sequence). This chain's CDR3 is CASSLRLGGAETEQFF. The CDR3 nucleotides are TGTGCCAGCAGCCTACGCCTAGGGGGGGCAGAGACTGAGCAGTTCTTC. The full variable domain, rest sourced from reference TRBV7-9 and TRBJ2-1, is DTGVSQNPRHKITKRGQNVTFRCDPISEHNRLYWYRQTLGQGPEFLTYFQNEAQLEKSRLLSDRFSAERPKGSFSTLEIQRTEQGDSAMYLCASSLRLGGAETEQFFGPGTRLTVL.